The 32 T cell receptor beta chains reported below all come from one sample, sequenced in a study of cytomegalovirus exposure and HLA in healthy donors. The PCR employed 60 Vbeta primers together with 13 Jbeta primers. Some clones are missing from TCRdb's copy, which holds only in-frame ones; the method was immunoSEQ multiplex PCR. The table lists approximately 90,000 clones, roughly four fifths of them singletons, with about 4% in the top ten. Input material: PBMCs. The receptors originated from a young man in good health and CMV-seronegative.

The V and J genes are TRBV5-4 and TRBJ2-1; 7 bases are a match to TRBD1. CDR3 length: 16 residues. V lost 0 bases to trimming and J lost 1 base; unmatched junction nucleotides: 4. CDR1 is SGHNT and CDR2 is YYREEE in the germline V gene (reference sequence). In DNA, the CDR3 is TGTGCCAGCAGCTTGGGGGGGACAGCTTCCTACAATGAGCAGTTCTTC. Amino acids: CASSLGGTASYNEQFF.

V usage is TRBV11-2 and J usage is TRBJ1-3; perhaps TRBD1 as D (6 bases). The CDR3 length is 16 residues. V dropped 2 bases and J dropped 5 bases, with 16 bases sitting between them. The germline V gene has CDR1 SGHAT and CDR2 FQNNGV. The CDR3 reads CASSLQGQQGRNTIYF. CDR3 bases: TGTGCCAGCAGCTTACAGGGTCAGCAGGGGCGAAACACCATATATTTT.

J is TRBJ1-6 and V is TRBV4-3; D possibly corresponds to TRBD1 (5 bases). Trimming removed 0 bases at V and 9 bases at J, with 12 bases between. The CDR3 spans 15 residues. Germline V gives CDR1 LGHNA, CDR2 YSLEER. The chain's CDR3 is CASSQDSGLGSPLHF. The CDR3 DNA reads TGCGCCAGCAGCCAAGATTCAGGGTTGGGTTCACCCCTCCACTTT.

This clone was found a few times. The chain links TRBV6-5 to TRBJ2-6, with D hard to call. There are 16 residues in the CDR3. Trimming cost V 2 bases and J 0 bases, with 8 bases left between them. Germline V CDR1 and CDR2: MNHEY, SVGAGI. CDR3 nucleotides: TGTGCCAGCAGTTACGGCTTACCCTCTGGGGCCAACGTCCTGACTTTC. Translation: CASSYGLPSGANVLTF.

The chain carries TRBV28 and TRBJ2-7; D might be TRBD1 (6 bases). V lost 5 bases and J lost 1, with 15 bases in between. CDR3 size: 15 residues. Germline V gene data show CDR1 as MDHEN and CDR2 as SYDVKM. The CDR3 loop reads CASSPWTANSYEQYF. Here the CDR3 DNA reads TGTGCCAGCAGTCCCTGGACAGCCAATTCCTACGAGCAGTACTTC. The full variable domain, in which reference TRBV28 and TRBJ2-7 provide the parts outside the CDR3, is DVKVTQSSRYLVKRTGEKVFLECVQDMDHENMFWYRQDPGLGLRLIYFSYDVKMKEKGDIPEGYSVSREKKERFSLILESASTNQTSMYLCASSPWTANSYEQYFGPGTRLTVT.

The chain links TRBV28 to TRBJ2-7; a possible D gene is TRBD2 (7 bases). There are 15 residues in the CDR3. With 5 bases removed from V and 4 bases from J, the gap between germline ends came to 18 bases. Germline V gene data show CDR1 as MDHEN and CDR2 as SYDVKM. The CDR3 DNA sequence: TGTGCCAGCAGTCCACCGAGGGGGGGACCTTACGAGCAGTACTTC. Its protein is CASSPPRGGPYEQYF.

The rearrangement joins TRBV5-1 to TRBJ1-1; D remains ambiguous. The CDR3 is 16 residues long. V was trimmed by 0 bases and J by 10 bases, leaving 22 bases between them. Germline V lookup: CDR1 SGHRS, CDR2 YFSETQ. The CDR3 protein is CASSLGPGRTMVGAFF. CDR3 DNA: TGCGCCAGCAGCTTGGGACCGGGAAGGACGATGGTGGGAGCTTTCTTT.

The V call is TRBV5-6, the J call TRBJ2-1, with a weak D call TRBD2 (5 bases). CDR1 and CDR2 (germline): SGHDT, YYEEEE. This CDR3 spans 13 amino acids. The germline V and J ends were trimmed by 0 bases and 4 bases, with 5 bases remaining between them. CDR3 amino acids: CASSLGGYNEQFF. DNA of the CDR3: TGTGCCAGCAGCTTGGGCGGGTACAATGAGCAGTTCTTC.

V and J are TRBV30 and TRBJ1-1; 8 bases are a match to TRBD1. The CDR3 has 17 residues. Germline-derived CDR1 and CDR2 are GTSNPN and SVGIG (reference sequence). With V trimmed by 0 bases and J by 6 bases, 15 bases remained unmatched. CDR3 in DNA: TGTGCCTGGAGTGTAGGTGGGACAGGCAGGATAGCGCCTGAAGCTTTCTTT. This encodes CAWSVGGTGRIAPEAFF.

J is TRBJ2-1 and V is TRBV19; 9 bases fit TRBD2. This CDR3 is built from 16 residues. V dropped 5 bases and J dropped 4; count of bases not matched to a gene: 9. Germline V gives CDR1 LNHDA, CDR2 SQIVND (reference sequence). The CDR3 is CASSGVAGVSYNEQFF. The DNA for the CDR3 is TGTGCCAGTAGTGGGGTAGCGGGAGTCTCTTACAATGAGCAGTTCTTC.

The chain links TRBV7-9 to TRBJ2-1; D unresolved. V was pared by 4 bases and J by 0 bases, with 13 bases between. There are 16 residues in the CDR3. From germline, CDR1 is SEHNR and CDR2 FQNEAQ (reference sequence). CDR3 residues: CASSSPSSSSYNEQFF. The CDR3 nucleotides are TGTGCCAGCAGCTCGCCGTCCTCTAGCTCCTACAATGAGCAGTTCTTC. Full variable domain (missing parts from reference TRBV7-9 and TRBJ2-1): DTGVSQNPRHKITKRGQNVTFRCDPISEHNRLYWYRQTLGQGPEFLTYFQNEAQLEKSRLLSDRFSAERPKGSFSTLEIQRTEQGDSAMYLCASSSPSSSSYNEQFFGPGTRLTVL.

The chain has TRBV19 and TRBJ2-7, with D perhaps matching TRBD1 (6 bases). V was clipped by 3 bases and J by 2 bases, with 14 bases between them. CDR1 is LNHDA, CDR2 SQIVND, per germline (reference sequence). The CDR3 covers 15 residues. CDR3 in DNA: TGTGCCAGTAGTATCACCAGGGGCGATACCTACGAGCAGTACTTC. Translated: CASSITRGDTYEQYF. Full variable domain (outside the CDR3, taken from reference TRBV19 and TRBJ2-7): DGGITQSPKYLFRKEGQNVTLSCEQNLNHDAMYWYRQDPGQGLRLIYYSQIVNDFQKGDIAEGYSVSREKKESFPLTVTSAQKNPTAFYLCASSITRGDTYEQYFGPGTRLTVT.

This clone was found a few times. Additional DNA sequences in this sample encode the identical CDR3. The rearrangement links TRBV27 to TRBJ1-3, with D possibly being TRBD1 (5 bases). This CDR3 spans 15 amino acids. Trimming took 2 bases from V and 2 from J, leaving 10 bases between them. CDR1 MNHEY and CDR2 SMNVEV come from the germline V gene (reference sequence). CDR3 amino acids: CASSLKGHPGNTIYF. The CDR3 bases are TGTGCCAGCAGTTTAAAGGGGCACCCTGGAAACACCATATATTTT.

This clone was counted a single time. The rearrangement links TRBV10-3 to TRBJ2-7; 7 nucleotides line up with TRBD2. The V gene end was trimmed by 6 bases and the J gene end by 1 base; junction bases not matched to a gene: 6. The germline V gene encodes CDR1 ENHRY and CDR2 SYGVKD. The CDR3 length is 14 residues. The CDR3 is CAISGAGLSYEQYF. The CDR3 DNA sequence: TGTGCCATCAGCGGGGCGGGACTATCCTACGAGCAGTACTTC.

The V gene is TRBV5-4, the J gene TRBJ2-3; 9 bases are shared with TRBD2. In germline, CDR1 is SGHNT, CDR2 YYREEE (reference sequence). The V segment lost 0 bases and the J segment 2 bases; nucleotides outside the gene matches: 4. The CDR3 totals 16 residues. DNA for the CDR3: TGTGCCAGCAGCTTGGGACTAGCGGCCAACACAGATACGCAGTATTTT. Its protein product is CASSLGLAANTDTQYF.

The CDR3 bases are TGTGCCAGCTCCCTCCGTCCAGGCGGGATTGACACTGAAGCTTTCTTT. This encodes CASSLRPGGIDTEAFF. The chain carries TRBV18 and TRBJ1-1; the D is unclear. Germline V gene sequence: CDR1 KGHSH, CDR2 LQKENI. The CDR3 extends over 16 amino acids. The germline V and J ends were trimmed by 6 bases and 3 bases, with 20 bases remaining between them.

The rearrangement joins TRBV19 to TRBJ2-3; D is possibly TRBD2 (5 bases). V lost 8 bases and J lost 3, with 9 bases in between. The CDR3 sequence is 12 residues long. Germline V gene sequence: CDR1 LNHDA, CDR2 SQIVND (reference sequence). As DNA, the CDR3 is TGTGCCAGTGGACTGGGAACAGATACGCAGTATTTT. Its translation is CASGLGTDTQYF.

The gene calls are TRBV10-2 and TRBJ2-1; 10 bases are shared with TRBD2. CDR3 length: 17 residues. The germline V gene encodes CDR1 WSHSY and CDR2 SAAADI. The J segment lost 6 bases and the V segment lost 0 bases, leaving 8 bases of the junction unmatched. The CDR3: CASSESFGLAGANEQFF. The CDR3, as DNA: TGCGCCAGCAGTGAGTCTTTTGGGCTAGCGGGGGCCAATGAGCAGTTCTTC.

This clone was found once. The chain recombines TRBV6-6 with TRBJ1-1; TRBD1 might be the D (6 bases). CDR1 and CDR2 (germline): MNHNY, SVGAGI (reference sequence). Trimming removed 5 bases at V and 3 bases at J, with 13 bases between. The length of the CDR3 is 14 residues. This CDR3 is CASSAVAGDTEAFF. DNA for the CDR3: TGTGCCAGCAGTGCGGTGGCAGGGGACACTGAAGCTTTCTTT.

This clone was detected only once. The chain employs TRBV11-2 and TRBJ2-7; 8 bases are a match to TRBD1. This CDR3 contains 11 residues. V was clipped by 5 bases and J by 11 bases; unmatched bases: 5. CDR1 SGHAT and CDR2 FQNNGV come from the germline V gene. For the CDR3, the DNA is TGTGCCAGCAGCAATCGGGACAGGAAGTACTTC. It codes for CASSNRDRKYF.

This clone was counted between two and nine times. The V gene is TRBV7-8, the J gene TRBJ2-5; D is perhaps TRBD1 (8 bases). The CDR3 is made up of 14 amino acids. Germline V CDR1 and CDR2: SGHVS, FQNEAQ. Trimming stripped 8 bases from V and 4 bases from J, with 17 bases between. The CDR3 here is CASGTQGGGETQYF. DNA for the CDR3: TGTGCCAGCGGAACACAGGGGGGGGGAGAGACCCAGTACTTC.

The chain joins TRBV5-5 to TRBJ2-5; unclear D gene. V was clipped by 4 bases and J by 1 base, with 14 bases between them. CDR3 length: 15 residues. CDR1 is SGHKS, CDR2 YYEKEE, per germline (reference sequence). CDR3 nucleotide sequence: TGTGCCAGCAGCCCTCGCGGCCTCCCCCAAGAGACCCAGTACTTC. Protein product: CASSPRGLPQETQYF.

Concerning this clone itself: The sample holds other DNA sequences that translate to the same CDR3. This chain connects TRBV7-9 to TRBJ2-3; a possible D gene is TRBD2 (5 bases). Per germline, CDR1 SEHNR and CDR2 FQNEAQ (reference sequence). Deletions cut 5 bases from V and 4 bases from J, with 16 bases between. The length of the CDR3 is 15 residues. CDR3 nucleotide sequence: TGTGCCAGCAGCCTAACTAGGGTGTCTCCAGATACGCAGTATTTT. Protein: CASSLTRVSPDTQYF. The whole variable domain, remainder taken from reference TRBV7-9 and TRBJ2-3, is DTGVSQNPRHKITKRGQNVTFRCDPISEHNRLYWYRQTLGQGPEFLTYFQNEAQLEKSRLLSDRFSAERPKGSFSTLEIQRTEQGDSAMYLCASSLTRVSPDTQYFGPGTRLTVL.

This chain uses TRBV29-1 with TRBJ1-3, with D possibly matching TRBD1 (6 bases). The CDR3 is 13 amino acids. Germline assignment: CDR1 SQVTM and CDR2 ANQGSEA. V was cut by 4 bases and J by 2 bases, with 9 bases left in between. CDR3 loop: CSVAGAAGNTIYF. The CDR3 DNA sequence: TGCAGCGTTGCAGGGGCGGCTGGAAACACCATATATTTT.

The chain uses TRBV29-1 and TRBJ2-1; D might be TRBD2 (5 bases). Germline V gene sequence: CDR1 SQVTM, CDR2 ANQGSEA. Trimming took off 4 bases at V and 0 bases at J, with 16 bases between the two ends. This CDR3 contains 16 residues. DNA for the CDR3: TGCAGCGTTGTGCTACAACTAGGTATCTCCTACAATGAGCAGTTCTTC. Its protein is CSVVLQLGISYNEQFF.

The chain recombines TRBV28 with TRBJ1-2; D unresolved. Germline-derived CDR1 and CDR2 are MDHEN and SYDVKM. The germline V and J ends were trimmed by 4 bases and 3 bases, with 6 bases remaining between them. This CDR3 is 12 amino acids long. Here the CDR3 DNA reads TGTGCCAGCAGTTGGCAGGACTATGGCTACACCTTC. Translated, it gives CASSWQDYGYTF.

The chain couples TRBV2 to TRBJ2-5; D call uncertain. Matching the DNA end better, TRBJ2-7 makes the J call doubtful. The CDR3 consists of 12 residues. Germline values: CDR1 SNHLY, CDR2 FYNNEI. The CDR3 nucleotides are TGTGCCAGCAGTGGAGAATCCTACGAGCAGTACTTC. Translated, it gives CASSGESYEQYF.

This rearrangement joins TRBV5-6 to TRBJ2-1; TRBD2 agrees at 7 bases. The CDR3 loop spans 15 amino acids. The J segment lost 6 bases and the V segment lost 3 bases, leaving 9 bases of the junction unmatched. Germline values: CDR1 SGHDT, CDR2 YYEEEE. CDR3 in DNA: TGTGCCAGCAGCTACACTAGCGCCTGGGTCAATGAGCAGTTCTTC. The encoded protein is CASSYTSAWVNEQFF.

This sequence joins TRBV5-6 and TRBJ2-4, with D perhaps matching TRBD1 (5 bases). Germline V gives CDR1 SGHDT, CDR2 YYEEEE. This CDR3 comprises 19 residues. V dropped 1 base and J dropped 0 bases, with 20 bases sitting between them. The CDR3 DNA sequence: TGTGCCAGCAGCTTGTTAGGGCCAGGGTCGACGTTAGCCAAAAACATTCAGTACTTC. It encodes CASSLLGPGSTLAKNIQYF.

The chain is built from TRBV27 and TRBJ1-2; D is perhaps TRBD1 (5 bases). Germline V gene sequence: CDR1 MNHEY, CDR2 SMNVEV (reference sequence). V was cut by 3 bases and J by 2 bases, with 13 bases left in between. CDR3 length: 15 amino acids. CDR3 DNA sequence: TGTGCCAGCAGTTTTCTTACCGGGGGGAACTATGGCTACACCTTC. Protein product: CASSFLTGGNYGYTF.

There are a few counts of this clone. V is TRBV6-5 and J is TRBJ1-1; 11 positions match TRBD1. Per germline, CDR1 MNHEY and CDR2 SVGAGI. This CDR3 is 15 amino acids long. The V and J ends lost 4 bases and 6 bases, in that order; junction bases with no gene match: 7. CDR3 nucleotides: TGTGCCAGCAGTTCCCCGGACAGGGGGCTGTCTGAAGCTTTCTTT. It is translated as CASSSPDRGLSEAFF.

The table lists this clone with a few counts. The rearrangement joins TRBV5-1 to TRBJ2-7; D remains unclear. Looked up from germline, CDR1 is SGHRS and CDR2 is YFSETQ. Trimming left V 0 bases short and J 2 bases short, with 3 bases between. The CDR3 contains 12 residues. The CDR3 nucleotides read TGCGCCAGCAGCTTGGACACCTACGAGCAGTACTTC. As protein: CASSLDTYEQYF.